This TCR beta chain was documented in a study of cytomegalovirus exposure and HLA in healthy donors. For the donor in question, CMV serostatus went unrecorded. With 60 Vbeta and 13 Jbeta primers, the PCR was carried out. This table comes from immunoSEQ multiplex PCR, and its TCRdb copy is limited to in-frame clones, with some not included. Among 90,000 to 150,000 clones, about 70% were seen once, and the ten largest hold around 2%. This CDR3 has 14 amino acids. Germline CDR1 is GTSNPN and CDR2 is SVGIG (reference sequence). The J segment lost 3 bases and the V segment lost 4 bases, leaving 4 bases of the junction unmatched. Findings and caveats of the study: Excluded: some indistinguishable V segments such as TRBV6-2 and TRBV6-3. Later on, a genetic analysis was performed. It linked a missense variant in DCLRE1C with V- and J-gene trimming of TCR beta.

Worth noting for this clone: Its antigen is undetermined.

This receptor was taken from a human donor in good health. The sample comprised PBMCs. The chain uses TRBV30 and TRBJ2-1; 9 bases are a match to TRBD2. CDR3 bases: TGTGCCTGGACCAGCGGGAGGAACTACAATGAGCAGTTCTTC. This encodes CAWTSGRNYNEQFF.